A single TCR beta chain is shown here with its context. Its specificity is unknown. This entry comes from a study of CD8+ T cells in alopecia areata. Study-wide findings and caveats: Affected lesional scalp, above all in alopecia totalis/universalis, was more clonal than normal scalp. Normal-skin resident alphabeta T cells also appear among scalp sample sequences.

PBMCs yielded sorted CD4+ and CD8+ T cells. This CDR3 is 13 amino acids long. Per germline, CDR1 SGHTA and CDR2 FQGNSA. The V and J ends lost 4 bases and 6 bases, in that order; junction bases with no gene match: 1. RNA, once extracted, was reverse transcribed into cDNA for use as the sequencing template. The method was immunoSEQ multiplex PCR; TCRdb's version includes in-frame clones alone and lacks a portion of them. The repertoire holds around 100,000 clones, with less than 70% as singletons. The sequence came from a human donor in good health. The gene calls are TRBV7-2 and TRBJ2-2, with TRBD2 identical over 8 bases. Sequencing was carried out using CD4+ T cells sorted from blood. CDR3 DNA sequence: TGTGCCAGCAGCTCGCGGGGGGCCGGGGAGCTGTTTTTT. Translated, it gives CASSSRGAGELFF.